The rows below give T cell receptor beta chains drawn from one sample of a study of blood T cell repertoires in COVID-19. Libraries were prepared by immunoSEQ multiplex PCR; TCRdb keeps only in-frame clonotypes and omits some of them. The sample holds about 210,000 clones, around 92% seen once. Sample: peripheral blood. The receptors stem from a man aged 30 to 39 with acute or convalescent COVID-19. Each CDR3 is given with its conserved first and last residue. The D gene is left open where the match is weak. Only part of the rows carry a size: once, few, many, or a class if the clone is expanded.

J gene	V gene	D gene	clone size	CDR3 DNA	CDR3 protein
TRBJ2-2	TRBV19	NA	NA	TGTGCCAGTAGTATTCAGGGTTCGAACACCGGGGAGCTGTTTTTT	CASSIQGSNTGELFF
TRBJ1-4	TRBV28	NA	NA	TGTGCCAGCCAAACAGGGTTAGGTGAAAAACTGTTTTTT	CASQTGLGEKLFF
TRBJ2-1	TRBV30	NA	NA	TGTGCCTGGAGTGTAAAGAGCCGAGATGAGCAGTTCTTC	CAWSVKSRDEQFF
TRBJ2-6	TRBV5-4	TRBD2	NA	TGTGCCAGCAGCTCAGCGGGAAGCTCTGGGGCCAACGTCCTGACTTTC	CASSSAGSSGANVLTF
TRBJ2-1	TRBV4-2	TRBD2	NA	TGTGCCAGCAGCCGAGGACTAGCGGGAGTTGACACAGGTGAGCAGTTCTTC	CASSRGLAGVDTGEQFF
TRBJ2-1	TRBV21-1	NA	NA	TGTGCCAGCAGCAAGGAGGGAGGCAATGAGCAGTTCTTC	CASSKEGGNEQFF
TRBJ2-1	TRBV5-1	TRBD2	NA	TGCGCCAGCAGCTTGGGACTAGCGGGGGGTTTCAATGAGCAGTTCTTC	CASSLGLAGGFNEQFF
TRBJ1-2	TRBV19	TRBD1	NA	TGTGCCAGTAGTATATCGGCAAGGACAGGGCCCATCTATGGCTACACCTTC	CASSISARTGPIYGYTF
TRBJ2-7	TRBV7-6	NA	NA	TGTGCCAGCAGCTTAGTATCGGGGGAGAGCTCCTACGAGCAGTACTTC	CASSLVSGESSYEQYF
TRBJ2-7	TRBV6-5	TRBD1	once	TGTGCCAGCAGGACCGGGACAGGGTCGTACGAGCAGTACTTC	CASRTGTGSYEQYF
TRBJ2-1	TRBV3-1/TRBV3-2	TRBD2	NA	TGTGCCAGCAGCCGAGGACTAGCGGGGGGCCGCGAGCAGTTCTTC	CASSRGLAGGREQFF
TRBJ1-5	TRBV4-1	NA	NA	TGCGCCAGCAGCCAAGAGGGCAGGGCGAGCAATCAGCCCCAGCATTTT	CASSQEGRASNQPQHF
TRBJ2-2	TRBV28	NA	NA	TGTGCCAGCACAATTGGGCATATTACCGGGGAGCTGTTTTTT	CASTIGHITGELFF
TRBJ1-5	TRBV11-2	NA	NA	TGTGCCAGCAGCTTAGGCAGGGACAATCAGCCCCAGCATTTT	CASSLGRDNQPQHF
TRBJ2-1	TRBV14	TRBD1	few	TGTGCCAGCAGCCCAACACCCGGGACAGGTCCTTACAATGAGCAGTTCTTC	CASSPTPGTGPYNEQFF
TRBJ1-1	TRBV7-9	TRBD1	once	TGTGCCAGCAGCCCCACAGGGGGCGCGAACACTGAAGCTTTCTTT	CASSPTGGANTEAFF
TRBJ2-5	TRBV28	TRBD1	NA	TGTGCCAGCAGGCGTTCGGGACAGGGAACCTTCTGGCGGGATCGGTGGTCCCAGTACTTC	CASRRSGQGTFWRDRWSQYF
TRBJ2-1	TRBV7-3	TRBD1	NA	TGTGCCAGCAGTCCGGGACAGGGCTTTAATGAGCAGTTCTTC	CASSPGQGFNEQFF
TRBJ2-7	TRBV28	NA	NA	TGTGCCAGCAGTTTTCAAGAGCAGTACTTC	CASSFQEQYF
TRBJ1-2	TRBV29-1	TRBD1	NA	TGTATGGCCTTGGACAGGGGGCTGGATGGCTACACCTTC	CMALDRGLDGYTF
TRBJ2-7	TRBV6-5	TRBD1	NA	TGTGCCAGCAGCCTCGACAGGGTCTCCTACGAGCAGTACTTC	CASSLDRVSYEQYF
TRBJ1-2	TRBV7-8	NA	once	TGTGCCAGCAGCTTAGACTTGAATAACTATGGCTACACCTTC	CASSLDLNNYGYTF
TRBJ2-3	TRBV9	NA	NA	TGTGCCAGCAGCCTTTTCCGGGGTACGCAGTATTTT	CASSLFRGTQYF